Below are 10 T cell receptor beta chains sequenced from a single sample in a study of blood T cell repertoires in COVID-19. The table came from immunoSEQ multiplex PCR; TCRdb's copy has only in-frame clones and leaves some out. The sample has roughly 140,000 clones; approximately 87% are singletons. Material: PBMCs or T cells enriched from blood (not recorded which). Receptors originate from a young woman with acute COVID-19.

The chain uses TRBV18 and TRBJ1-2, with 10 bases identical to TRBD1. V shed 3 bases, J shed 4 bases, and the junction held 14 bases outside the gene matches. Germline CDR1 KGHSH, CDR2 LQKENI. The CDR3 is 18 residues long. CDR3 bases: TGTGCCAGCTCACCGCCCGGGACAGGGGTACCCGGAGGCTATGGCTACACCTTC. Protein: CASSPPGTGVPGGYGYTF.

The chain joins TRBV20-1 to TRBJ1-1, with 12 bases lining up with TRBD1. This CDR3 is built from 11 residues. Looked up from germline, CDR1 is DFQATT and CDR2 is SNEGSKA (reference sequence). CDR3 bases: TGCAGGGGGGACAGGGGGCTTACGGCTTTCTTT. Protein product: CRGDRGLTAFF.

This chain connects TRBV5-1 to TRBJ1-2; 8 bases are a match to TRBD1. The ends lost 0 bases at V and 7 bases at J; junction bases unmatched: 5. Germline V gene sequence: CDR1 SGHRS, CDR2 YFSETQ. CDR3 length equals 14 residues. The CDR3: CASSLETGESGYTF. In DNA, the CDR3 is TGCGCCAGCAGCTTGGAGACAGGGGAGTCTGGCTACACCTTC.

The chain employs TRBV27 and TRBJ2-2; 7 nucleotides align to TRBD1. This CDR3 has 14 residues. Germline trimming cut 7 bases from V and 1 base from J; bases unmatched to any gene: 3. CDR1 and CDR2 from the germline V gene are MNHEY and SMNVEV (reference sequence). The CDR3 region is CASIRQGNTGELFF. The CDR3 bases are TGTGCCAGCATCCGACAGGGGAACACCGGGGAGCTGTTTTTT.

This clone turned up a few times. The CDR3 sequence: CASSFREGVKAFF. The CDR3 DNA reads as TGTGCCAGCAGCTTCCGCGAGGGTGTAAAAGCTTTCTTT. V and J are TRBV5-8 and TRBJ1-1; D gene ambiguous. The CDR3 has 13 amino acids. Trimming left V 2 bases short and J 9 bases short, with 14 bases between. Germline CDR1 and CDR2: SGHTS and YDEGEE.

The gene calls are TRBV4-3 and TRBJ2-2, with a possible D match to TRBD2 (6 bases). Germline values: CDR1 LGHNA, CDR2 YSLEER. The CDR3 spans 15 residues. V lost 0 bases and J 3 bases, leaving 8 bases between the germline ends. The CDR3: CASSQDGRDTGELFF. CDR3 sequence (DNA): TGCGCCAGCAGCCAAGACGGGAGAGACACCGGGGAGCTGTTTTTT.

CDR3 sequence reads: CASSPGAGLDEQYF. DNA for the CDR3: TGCGCCAGCAGCCCGGGAGCCGGCCTAGACGAGCAGTACTTC. This chain connects TRBV5-1 to TRBJ2-7; tentatively, D is TRBD2 (6 bases). The V and J ends lost 4 bases and 5 bases respectively, with 16 bases between them. CDR3 length equals 14 residues. CDR1 and CDR2 (germline): SGHRS, YFSETQ. Drawing the rest from reference TRBV5-1 and TRBJ2-7, the complete variable domain is KAGVTQTPRYLIKTRGQQVTLSCSPISGHRSVSWYQQTPGQGLQFLFEYFSETQRNKGNFPGRFSGRQFSNSRSEMNVSTLELGDSALYLCASSPGAGLDEQYFGPGTRLTVT.

This chain uses TRBV6-5 with TRBJ2-7; 7 bases match TRBD1. Germline assignment: CDR1 MNHEY and CDR2 SVGAGI. Unmatched junction bases numbered 8, after V lost 6 bases and J lost 3 bases. This CDR3 spans 14 amino acids. For the CDR3, the DNA is TGTGCCAGCAGCGTACTTGACAGGGTCTACGAGCAGTACTTC. Translation gives CASSVLDRVYEQYF.

This clone appeared once. V and J are TRBV7-2 and TRBJ2-1; tentative D call: TRBD1 (6 bases). Germline CDR1 is SGHTA and CDR2 is FQGNSA. The CDR3 contains 16 residues. Deletions cut 3 bases from V and 2 bases from J, with 14 bases between. The CDR3 coding sequence is TGTGCCAGCAGCTTTGTAGGACAGTCGGCCTACAATGAGCAGTTCTTC. Protein product: CASSFVGQSAYNEQFF.

The chain employs TRBV25-1 and TRBJ2-1, with D tentatively TRBD1 (5 bases). CDR1 is MGHDK, CDR2 SYGVNS, per germline. V lost 2 bases and J 6 bases, leaving 17 bases between the germline ends. The CDR3 spans 16 residues. Written as DNA, the CDR3 is TGTGCCAGCAGTGAACAGGGTTGGGTTCGAGGCAATGAGCAGTTCTTC. This codes for CASSEQGWVRGNEQFF.